The T cell receptor beta chain described here comes from a study of CD8 T cells in ankylosing spondylitis. Broader study findings: Clones linked to disease were reported to show significant enrichment in matched ankylosing spondylitis synovial fluid. Typical of ankylosing spondylitis blood, it appeared, was a TCR beta motif of under 10 highly homologous variants. Reactive arthritis synovial fluid and blood were previously reported to contain some motif variants.

V lost 5 bases to trimming and J lost 1 base; unmatched junction nucleotides: 4. This CDR3 has 16 residues. This clonotype was found many times. The target antigen is unknown. Quantitative 5'-RACE was performed with molecular barcodes, and it yielded the TCR beta libraries. TCRdb used MiXCR to reprocess the 5' RACE reads, holding one entry per CDR3 protein. The sample lists about 220,000 distinct CDR3 sequences; just under 7.5% were seen once. The chain carries TRBV12-3 or TRBV12-4 and TRBJ2-3; TRBD2 aligns across 12 bases. This clonotype was sampled from a male donor with ankylosing spondylitis. The sequenced sample was blood, either unsorted or a sorted T cell fraction (not recorded which). This CDR3 reads CASSPLAGGRTDTQYF. In nucleotides, the CDR3 is TGTGCCAGCAGTCCCCTAGCGGGAGGGCGCACAGATACGCAGTATTTT.